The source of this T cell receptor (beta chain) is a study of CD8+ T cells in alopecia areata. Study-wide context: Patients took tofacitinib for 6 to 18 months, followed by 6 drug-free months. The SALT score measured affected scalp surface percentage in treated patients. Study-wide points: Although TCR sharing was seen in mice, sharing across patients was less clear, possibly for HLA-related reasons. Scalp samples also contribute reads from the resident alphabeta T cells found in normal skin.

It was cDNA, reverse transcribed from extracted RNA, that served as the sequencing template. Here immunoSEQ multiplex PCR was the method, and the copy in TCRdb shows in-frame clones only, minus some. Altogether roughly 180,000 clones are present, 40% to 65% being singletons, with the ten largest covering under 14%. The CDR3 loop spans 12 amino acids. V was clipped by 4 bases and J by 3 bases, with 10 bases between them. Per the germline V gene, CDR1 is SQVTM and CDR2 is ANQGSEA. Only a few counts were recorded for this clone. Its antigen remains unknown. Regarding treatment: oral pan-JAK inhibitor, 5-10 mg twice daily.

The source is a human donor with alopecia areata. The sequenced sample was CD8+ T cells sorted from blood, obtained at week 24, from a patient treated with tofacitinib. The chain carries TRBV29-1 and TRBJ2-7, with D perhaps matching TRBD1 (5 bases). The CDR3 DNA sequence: TGCAGCGTTGTAGAACAGGACTACGAGCAGTACTTC. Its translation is CSVVEQDYEQYF.